This T cell receptor (beta chain) is drawn from a study of CD8+ T cells in alopecia areata. The overall study: Severity in treated patients was scored by percentage of scalp area affected. General observations from the study: Administration of tofacitinib significantly diminished scalp clonality and expanded CD8+ clones within the top 100. Scalp repertoires also include resident alphabeta T cells from normal skin.

Indicated treatment: oral pan-JAK inhibitor, 5-10 mg twice daily. A remark on this clone: Its antigen remains unknown.

TCR sequencing used cDNA made by reverse transcription of extracted RNA. Using immunoSEQ multiplex PCR, the repertoire was profiled, and TCRdb retains in-frame clones only, with some absent. This table holds fewer than 250,000 clones, around two fifths found once. J was trimmed by 3 bases and V by 6 bases; bases with no gene match: 4. The CDR3 loop spans 13 amino acids. Germline V lookup: CDR1 LGHNA, CDR2 YNFKEQ. This TCR was sampled from a human donor with alopecia areata. This chain joins TRBV4-2 and TRBJ1-1; 7 bases are a match to TRBD1. The specimen was CD4+ T cells sorted from blood, collected at approximately week 37, from a patient treated with tofacitinib. The CDR3 DNA is TGTGCCAGCAGACCTGACAGGGACACTGAAGCTTTCTTT. Protein sequence: CASRPDRDTEAFF.